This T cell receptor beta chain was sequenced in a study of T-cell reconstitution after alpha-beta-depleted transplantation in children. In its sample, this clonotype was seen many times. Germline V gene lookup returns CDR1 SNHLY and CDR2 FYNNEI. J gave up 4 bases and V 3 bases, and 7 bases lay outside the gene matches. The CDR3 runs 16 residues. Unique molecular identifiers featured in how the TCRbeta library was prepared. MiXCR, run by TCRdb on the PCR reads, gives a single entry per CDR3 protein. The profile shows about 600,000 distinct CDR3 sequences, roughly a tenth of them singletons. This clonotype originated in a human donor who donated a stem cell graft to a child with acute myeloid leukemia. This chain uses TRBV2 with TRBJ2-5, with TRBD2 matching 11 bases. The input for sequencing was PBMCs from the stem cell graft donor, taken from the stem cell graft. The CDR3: CASSDPSGRNGETQYF. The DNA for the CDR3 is TGTGCCAGCAGTGATCCTAGCGGGAGGAATGGAGAGACCCAGTACTTC.